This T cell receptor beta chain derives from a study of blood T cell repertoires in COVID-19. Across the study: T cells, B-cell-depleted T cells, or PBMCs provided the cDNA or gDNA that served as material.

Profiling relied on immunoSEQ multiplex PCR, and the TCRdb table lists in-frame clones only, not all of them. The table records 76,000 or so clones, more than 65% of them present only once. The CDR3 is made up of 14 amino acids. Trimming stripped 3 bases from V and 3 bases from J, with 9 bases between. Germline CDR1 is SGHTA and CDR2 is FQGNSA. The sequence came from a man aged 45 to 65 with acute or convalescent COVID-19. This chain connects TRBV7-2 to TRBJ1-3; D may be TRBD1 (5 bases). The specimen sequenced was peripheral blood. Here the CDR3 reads CASSLQGFGNTIYF. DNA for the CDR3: TGTGCCAGCAGCTTGCAGGGATTTGGAAACACCATATATTTT.